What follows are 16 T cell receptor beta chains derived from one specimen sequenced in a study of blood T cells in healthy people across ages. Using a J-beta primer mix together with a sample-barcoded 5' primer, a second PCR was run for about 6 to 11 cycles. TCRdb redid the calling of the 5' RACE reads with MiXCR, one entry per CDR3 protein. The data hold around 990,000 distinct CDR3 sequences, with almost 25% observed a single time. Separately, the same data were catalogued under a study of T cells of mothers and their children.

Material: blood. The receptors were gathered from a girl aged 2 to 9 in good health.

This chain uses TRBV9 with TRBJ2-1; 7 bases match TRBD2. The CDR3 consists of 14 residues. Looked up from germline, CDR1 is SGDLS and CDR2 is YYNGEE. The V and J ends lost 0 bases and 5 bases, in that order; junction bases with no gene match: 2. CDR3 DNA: TGTGCCAGCAGCGTAGTCAGCGGGGACAATGAGCAGTTCTTC. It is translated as CASSVVSGDNEQFF. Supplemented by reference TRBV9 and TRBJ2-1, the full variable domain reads DSGVTQTPKHLITATGQRVTLRCSPRSGDLSVYWYQQSLDQGLQFLIQYYNGEERAKGNILERFSAQQFPDLHSELNLSSLELGDSALYFCASSVVSGDNEQFFGPGTRLTVL.

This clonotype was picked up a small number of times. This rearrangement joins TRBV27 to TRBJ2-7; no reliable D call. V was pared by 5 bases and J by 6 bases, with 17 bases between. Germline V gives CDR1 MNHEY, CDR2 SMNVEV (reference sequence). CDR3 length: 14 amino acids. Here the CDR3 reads CASSPLFESGEQYF. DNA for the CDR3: TGTGCCAGCAGTCCCCTGTTCGAGTCTGGCGAGCAGTACTTC.

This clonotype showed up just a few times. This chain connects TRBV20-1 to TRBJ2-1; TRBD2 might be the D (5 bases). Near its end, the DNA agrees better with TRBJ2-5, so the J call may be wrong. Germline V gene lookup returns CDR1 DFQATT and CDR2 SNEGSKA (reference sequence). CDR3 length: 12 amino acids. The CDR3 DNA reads TGCAGTGCCCACGGCGAGGGCGAGACCCAGTACTTC. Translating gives CSAHGEGETQYF.

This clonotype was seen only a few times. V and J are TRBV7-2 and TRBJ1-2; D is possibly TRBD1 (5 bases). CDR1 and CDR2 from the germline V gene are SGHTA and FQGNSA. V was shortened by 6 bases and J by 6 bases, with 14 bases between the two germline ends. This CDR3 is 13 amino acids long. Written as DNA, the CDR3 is TGTGCCAGCAGTGACGCAGGGATCGATGGCTACACCTTC. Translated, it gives CASSDAGIDGYTF.

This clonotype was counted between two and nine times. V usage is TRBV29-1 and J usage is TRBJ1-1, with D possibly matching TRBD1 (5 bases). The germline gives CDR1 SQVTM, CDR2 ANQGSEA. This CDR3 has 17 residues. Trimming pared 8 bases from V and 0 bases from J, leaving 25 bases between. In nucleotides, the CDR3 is TGCAGCTTCCTAGTGTTTGGGACCGCCGCTATGAACACTGAAGCTTTCTTT. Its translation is CSFLVFGTAAMNTEAFF.

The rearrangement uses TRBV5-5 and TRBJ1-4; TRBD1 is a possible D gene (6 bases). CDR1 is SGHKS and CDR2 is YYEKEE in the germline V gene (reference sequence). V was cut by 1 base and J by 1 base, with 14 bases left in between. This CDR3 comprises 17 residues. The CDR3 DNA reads TGTGCCAGCAGCTTGCCGAGGGGGGAGGAAACTAATGAAAAACTGTTTTTT. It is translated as CASSLPRGEETNEKLFF.

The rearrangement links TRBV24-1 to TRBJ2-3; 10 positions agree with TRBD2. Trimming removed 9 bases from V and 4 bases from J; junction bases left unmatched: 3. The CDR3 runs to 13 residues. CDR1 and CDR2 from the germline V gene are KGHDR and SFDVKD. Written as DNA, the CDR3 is TGTGCCACCCGGACTAGCGGAGCAGATACGCAGTATTTT. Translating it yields CATRTSGADTQYF.

CDR3 in DNA: TGTGCCAGCAGTGAACCCCGGATCTCTGGTGTTGGTGGCCAGTACTTC. The encoded protein is CASSEPRISGVGGQYF. The rearrangement links TRBV2 to TRBJ2-5; D is unclear. The CDR3 totals 16 residues. Germline lookup yields CDR1 SNHLY and CDR2 FYNNEI. Trimming pared 2 bases from V and 10 bases from J, leaving 23 bases between.

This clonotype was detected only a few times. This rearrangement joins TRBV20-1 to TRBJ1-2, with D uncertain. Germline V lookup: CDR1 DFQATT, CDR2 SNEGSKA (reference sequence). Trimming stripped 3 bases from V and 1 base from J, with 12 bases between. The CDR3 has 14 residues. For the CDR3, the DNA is TGCAGTGCTAGGTACAGCCCTTATAACTATGGCTACACCTTC. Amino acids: CSARYSPYNYGYTF.

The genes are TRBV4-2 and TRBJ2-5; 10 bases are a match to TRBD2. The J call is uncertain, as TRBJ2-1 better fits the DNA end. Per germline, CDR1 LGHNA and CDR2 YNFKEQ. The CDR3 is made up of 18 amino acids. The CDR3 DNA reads TGTGCCAGCAGCCAAGTCCATAGCGGGGGGCACCGTGAGAATGAGCAGTTCTTC. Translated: CASSQVHSGGHRENEQFF.

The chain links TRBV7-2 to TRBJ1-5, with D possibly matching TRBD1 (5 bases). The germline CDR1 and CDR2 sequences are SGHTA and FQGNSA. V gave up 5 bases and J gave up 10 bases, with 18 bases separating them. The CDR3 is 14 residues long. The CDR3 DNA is TGTGCCAGCAGCGTACCCGGGGGTGGAGAACCCCAGCATTTT. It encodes CASSVPGGGEPQHF.

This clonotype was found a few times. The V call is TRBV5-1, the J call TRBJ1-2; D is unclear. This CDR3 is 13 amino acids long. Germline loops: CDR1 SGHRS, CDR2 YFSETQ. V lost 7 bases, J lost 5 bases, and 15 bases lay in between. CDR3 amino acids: CASSIQALYGYTF. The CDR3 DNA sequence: TGCGCCAGCTCGATCCAGGCCCTATATGGCTACACCTTC.

The CDR3 bases are TGCAGCGTTCTGTTGGACAGGGGGAATGGCTACACCTTC. Its protein is CSVLLDRGNGYTF. The chain uses TRBV29-1 and TRBJ1-2, with 10 bases identical to TRBD1. This CDR3 region has 13 residues. Trimming took 5 bases from V and 6 from J; bases not matched to a gene: 6. Germline lookup yields CDR1 SQVTM and CDR2 ANQGSEA.

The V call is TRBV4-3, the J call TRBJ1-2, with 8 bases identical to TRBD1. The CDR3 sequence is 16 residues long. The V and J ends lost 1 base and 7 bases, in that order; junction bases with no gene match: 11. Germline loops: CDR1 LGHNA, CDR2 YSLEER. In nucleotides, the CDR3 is TGCGCCAGCAGCCAAGGGCCGGGACAGGAATTCTCTGGCTACACCTTC. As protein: CASSQGPGQEFSGYTF.

The CDR3 reads CASSLAPMGGSNEQFF. CDR3 nucleotide sequence: TGTGCCAGCAGCTTAGCGCCTATGGGAGGTAGCAATGAGCAGTTCTTC. V is TRBV7-2 and J is TRBJ2-1, with D perhaps matching TRBD2 (6 bases). Germline loops: CDR1 SGHTA, CDR2 FQGNSA. The CDR3 has 16 residues. Trimming took off 0 bases at V and 6 bases at J, with 15 bases between the two ends.

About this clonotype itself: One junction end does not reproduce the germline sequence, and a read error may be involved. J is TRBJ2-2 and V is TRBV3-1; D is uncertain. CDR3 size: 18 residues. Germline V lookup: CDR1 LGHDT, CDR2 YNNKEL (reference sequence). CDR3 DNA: TGTGCCAGCAGCTCGAATGAAGTCCCCTACCCCACGGCCGGGCAGCTGTTTTTT. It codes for CASSSNEVPYPTAGQLFF. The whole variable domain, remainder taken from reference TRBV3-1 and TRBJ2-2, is DTAVSQTPKYLVTQMGNDKSIKCEQNLGHDTMYWYKQDSKKFLKIMFSYNNKELIINETVPNRFSPKSPDKAHLNLHINSLELGDSAVYFCASSSNEVPYPTAGQLFFGEGSRLTVL.